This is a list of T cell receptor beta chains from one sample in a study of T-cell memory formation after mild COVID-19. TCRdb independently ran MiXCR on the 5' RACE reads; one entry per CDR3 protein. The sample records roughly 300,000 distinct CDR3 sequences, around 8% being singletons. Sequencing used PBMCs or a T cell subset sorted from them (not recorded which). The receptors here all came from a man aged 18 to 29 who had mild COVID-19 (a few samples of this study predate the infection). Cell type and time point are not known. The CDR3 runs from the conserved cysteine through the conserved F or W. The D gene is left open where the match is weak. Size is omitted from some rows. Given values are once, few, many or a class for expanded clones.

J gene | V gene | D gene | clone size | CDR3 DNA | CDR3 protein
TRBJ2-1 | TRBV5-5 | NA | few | TGTGCCAGCACACTAGGGGGATTTTCCTACAATGAGCAGTTCTTC | CASTLGGFSYNEQFF
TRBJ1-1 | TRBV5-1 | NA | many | TGCGCCAGCAGCTTGGCCCAAGGGAGGAACACTGAAGCTTTCTTT | CASSLAQGRNTEAFF
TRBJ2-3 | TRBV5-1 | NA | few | TGCGCCAGCAGCTCGGAGGGGACAGATACGCAGTATTTT | CASSSEGTDTQYF
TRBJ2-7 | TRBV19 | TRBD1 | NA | TGTGCCAGTAGTGGCCGGGACAGGGCCTACGAGCAGTACTTC | CASSGRDRAYEQYF
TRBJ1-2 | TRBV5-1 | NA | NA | TGCGCCAGCAGCTTGGCACGGGGATCGGACTATGGCTACACCTTC | CASSLARGSDYGYTF
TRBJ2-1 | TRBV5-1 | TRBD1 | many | TGCGCCAGCAGCTTGTCGAGACAGGGTCCCTACAATGAGCAGTTCTTC | CASSLSRQGPYNEQFF
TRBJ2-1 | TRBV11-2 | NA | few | TGTGCCAGCTCTCCGGGGACCCTTTCCCATGAGCAGTTCTTC | CASSPGTLSHEQFF
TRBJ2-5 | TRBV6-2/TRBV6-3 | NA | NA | TGTGCCAGCAGTGTGCCGGGGAGTGGTAGAGAGACCCAGTACTTC | CASSVPGSGRETQYF
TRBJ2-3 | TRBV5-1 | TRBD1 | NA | TGCGCCAGCAGCACTATCTCCGGGACAGGGGTGTCCGATACGCAGTATTTT | CASSTISGTGVSDTQYF
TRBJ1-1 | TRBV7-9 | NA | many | TGTGCCAGCAGCCGGGGGGGCGGCACTGAAGCTTTCTTT | CASSRGGGTEAFF
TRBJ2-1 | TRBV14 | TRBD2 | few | TGTGCCAGCAGCATACCCCGGACTAGCGGGGGATACAATGAGCAGTTCTTC | CASSIPRTSGGYNEQFF
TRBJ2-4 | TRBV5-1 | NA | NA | TGCGCCAGCAGCCCACGACCGGGAGCCAACGTGAAAAACATTCAGTACTTC | CASSPRPGANVKNIQYF
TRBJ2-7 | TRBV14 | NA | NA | TGTGCCAGCAGCCAAGACGGGCACCACTACGAGCAGTACTTC | CASSQDGHHYEQYF
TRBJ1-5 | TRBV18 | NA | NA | TGTGCCAGCTCACCGGCCGGGTATCAGCCCCAGCATTTT | CASSPAGYQPQHF
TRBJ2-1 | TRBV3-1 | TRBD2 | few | TGTGCCAGCCTAGCGGGGGGGCCGAACAATGAGCAGTTCTTC | CASLAGGPNNEQFF